Listed here are 6 T cell receptor beta chains from one sample, sequenced in a study of cytotoxic CD8 clonotypes in ibrutinib-treated CLL (dated by TCRdb to about 2021). The time point label on this specimen signifies: about eleven months on ibrutinib. Library preparation employed the immunoSEQ multiplex PCR assay. Imported from immuneACCESS, the table was reduced by TCRdb to in-frame sequences with V and J called. These copies leave out some clones; in studies compared against another copy, an unresolved V gene accounts for under half, and the cause of the remainder is not known. The sample table holds 95,000 to 100,000 clones, of which roughly 80% were seen once. About 32% of the sample is in the top ten clones. Sample: PBMCs, taken after 12 months of ibrutinib treatment. The receptors originated from a human donor with chronic lymphocytic leukemia.

The rearrangement uses TRBV4-3 and TRBJ1-5, with TRBD1 as a possible D gene (6 bases). V lost 0 bases and J lost 9, with 15 bases in between. The germline V gene encodes CDR1 LGHNA and CDR2 YSLEER. CDR3 length: 15 amino acids. The CDR3 spells CASSQDYRGAGPQHF. Written as DNA, the CDR3 is TGCGCCAGCAGCCAAGACTACCGGGGGGCGGGGCCCCAGCATTTT.

The J gene is TRBJ1-4, the V gene TRBV7-2; D remains ambiguous. V was trimmed by 5 bases and J by 6 bases, leaving 13 bases between them. The CDR3 has 14 residues. Germline V CDR1 and CDR2: SGHTA, FQGNSA. The CDR3 DNA sequence: TGTGCCAGCAGCCCTACCAATTGGGATGAAAAACTGTTTTTT. Translating it yields CASSPTNWDEKLFF.

This clone was detected once. This chain joins TRBV13 and TRBJ1-6; D call uncertain. The CDR3 has 14 residues. V lost 2 bases and J 5 bases, leaving 7 bases between the germline ends. Germline values: CDR1 PRHDT, CDR2 FYEKMQ (reference sequence). The CDR3 spells CASSLQHNNSPLHF. The CDR3 bases are TGTGCCAGCAGCTTACAGCACAATAATTCACCCCTCCACTTT.

The rearrangement joins TRBV5-6 to TRBJ2-7; D unresolved. This CDR3 has 12 residues. V was trimmed by 4 bases and J by 5 bases, leaving 10 bases between them. CDR1 SGHDT and CDR2 YYEEEE come from the germline V gene. As DNA, the CDR3 is TGTGCCAGCAGCAGGGTCAACCACGAGCAGTACTTC. It translates to CASSRVNHEQYF.

V and J are TRBV27 and TRBJ2-7; no definite D call. Germline V gene sequence: CDR1 MNHEY, CDR2 SMNVEV (reference sequence). The CDR3 sequence is 14 residues long. The V and J ends lost 6 bases and 0 bases respectively, with 12 bases between them. The CDR3: CASSSAVTSYEQYF. In nucleotides, the CDR3 is TGTGCCAGCAGCTCGGCAGTTACCTCCTACGAGCAGTACTTC.

This chain connects TRBV30 to TRBJ2-7; perhaps TRBD1 as D (5 bases). Deletions cut 1 base from V and 3 bases from J, with 19 bases between. The germline gives CDR1 GTSNPN, CDR2 SVGIG (reference sequence). There are 16 residues in the CDR3. CDR3 sequence: CAWSGYQGLANYEQYF. CDR3 DNA: TGTGCCTGGAGTGGATATCAGGGATTAGCAAACTACGAGCAGTACTTC. The complete variable domain, with remaining parts taken from reference TRBV30 and TRBJ2-7, reads SQTIHQWPATLVQPVGSPLSLECTVEGTSNPNLYWYRQAAGRGLQLLFYSVGIGQISSEVPQNLSASRPQDRQFILSSKKLLLSDSGFYLCAWSGYQGLANYEQYFGPGTRLTVT.